Each of the 11 T cell receptor beta chains below was sequenced from the same sample in a study of blood T cell repertoires in COVID-19. Measured with immunoSEQ multiplex PCR; TCRdb has only the in-frame clones, and not every one. The data contain about 42,000 clones, around nine tenths of them seen just once; the ten biggest clones take up 2.4%. The sample was peripheral blood. The receptors come from a human donor in a cohort sampled during active COVID-19.

This chain uses TRBV7-8 with TRBJ2-3; a possible D gene is TRBD1 (7 bases). V lost 5 bases to trimming and J lost 1 base, with 13 bases between them. The CDR3 loop spans 15 amino acids. The germline V gene has CDR1 SGHVS and CDR2 FQNEAQ. Here the CDR3 DNA reads TGTGCCAGCAGCCGCGGGACAGCCGGCACAGATACGCAGTATTTT. Translating it yields CASSRGTAGTDTQYF.

The V gene is TRBV11-1, the J gene TRBJ1-2; 8 nucleotides line up with TRBD1. This CDR3 comprises 13 residues. CDR1 and CDR2 (germline): SGHAT, FQDESV (reference sequence). The V segment lost 3 bases and the J segment 5 bases; nucleotides outside the gene matches: 2. The CDR3 reads CASSLGQEYGYTF. For the CDR3, the DNA is TGTGCCAGCAGCTTGGGACAGGAGTATGGCTACACCTTC.

The rearrangement links TRBV19 to TRBJ2-2; D is perhaps TRBD2 (6 bases). Trimming cost V 1 base and J 5 bases, with 17 bases left between them. This CDR3 is 17 amino acids long. In germline, CDR1 is LNHDA, CDR2 SQIVND (reference sequence). This CDR3 is CASSIGLRGGETGELFF. The DNA for the CDR3 is TGTGCCAGTAGTATAGGCCTTCGTGGAGGGGAGACCGGGGAGCTGTTTTTT.

This clone was picked up one time. V is TRBV5-1 and J is TRBJ2-2; tentative D call: TRBD2 (7 bases). CDR3 size: 16 residues. The V end was cut by 0 bases, the J end by 4 bases, with 13 bases between. The germline CDR1 and CDR2 sequences are SGHRS and YFSETQ. Here the CDR3 reads CASSLGAGAGTGELFF. The CDR3 DNA is TGCGCCAGCAGCTTGGGTGCGGGGGCCGGCACCGGGGAGCTGTTTTTT. The whole variable domain, filled in from reference TRBV5-1 and TRBJ2-2, reads KAGVTQTPRYLIKTRGQQVTLSCSPISGHRSVSWYQQTPGQGLQFLFEYFSETQRNKGNFPGRFSGRQFSNSRSEMNVSTLELGDSALYLCASSLGAGAGTGELFFGEGSRLTVL.

This rearrangement joins TRBV5-6 to TRBJ2-1; D is possibly TRBD2 (5 bases). The CDR3 runs to 11 residues. Trimming removed 3 bases from V and 9 bases from J, with 7 bases in between. From germline, CDR1 is SGHDT and CDR2 YYEEEE. This CDR3 is CASSSRGEQFF. Here the CDR3 DNA reads TGTGCCAGCAGCTCCCGGGGTGAGCAGTTCTTC. Variable domain in full (rest from reference TRBV5-6 and TRBJ2-1): DAGVTQSPTHLIKTRGQQVTLRCSPKSGHDTVSWYQQALGQGPQFIFQYYEEEERQRGNFPDRFSGHQFPNYSSELNVNALLLGDSALYLCASSSRGEQFFGPGTRLTVL.

The chain combines TRBV10-3 with TRBJ1-2, with D perhaps TRBD1 (5 bases). This CDR3 comprises 13 residues. Germline CDR1 is ENHRY and CDR2 is SYGVKD. Deletions cut 0 bases from V and 5 bases from J, with 7 bases between. The CDR3 region is CAISESGGYGYTF. In DNA form, the CDR3 reads TGTGCCATCAGTGAGTCGGGGGGTTATGGCTACACCTTC.

For the CDR3, the DNA is TGCGCCAGCAGGGACAGGGGTGTTTCTTATCTTTCCTACGAGCAGTACTTC. Translated, it gives CASRDRGVSYLSYEQYF. The chain uses TRBV10-2 and TRBJ2-7; TRBD1 agrees at 9 bases. CDR1 is WSHSY and CDR2 is SAAADI in the germline V gene. There are 17 residues in the CDR3. The V segment lost 6 bases and the J segment 1 base; nucleotides outside the gene matches: 13.

This chain links TRBV12-2 with TRBJ1-1; the table's D call TRBD1 went unverified against the DNA. TRBV12-2 is listed as a pseudogene. The CDR3 runs to 15 residues. This CDR3 reads CASRLEQGADTEAFF. Here the CDR3 DNA reads TGTGCAAGTCGCTTAGAACAGGGGGCGGACACTGAAGCTTTCTTT.

The chain employs TRBV3-1 (or the pseudogene TRBV3-2) and TRBJ2-3; TRBD2 might be the D (5 bases). Germline V gives CDR1 LGHDT, CDR2 YNNKEL (reference sequence). The CDR3 has 15 amino acids. V was pared by 4 bases and J by 2 bases, with 13 bases between. The CDR3 DNA is TGTGCCAGCAGCCTACTATATCGGGACACAGATACGCAGTATTTT. Translation gives CASSLLYRDTDTQYF.

The V gene is TRBV5-1, the J gene TRBJ1-2; tentatively, D is TRBD1 (6 bases). With 7 bases removed from V and 8 bases from J, the gap between germline ends came to 18 bases. Per the germline V gene, CDR1 is SGHRS and CDR2 is YFSETQ. The CDR3 runs 13 residues. CDR3: CASRTTGREGYTF. CDR3 nucleotide sequence: TGCGCCAGCCGGACAACAGGGCGGGAGGGCTACACCTTC. The entire variable domain, with the rest obtained from reference TRBV5-1 and TRBJ1-2, is as follows: KAGVTQTPRYLIKTRGQQVTLSCSPISGHRSVSWYQQTPGQGLQFLFEYFSETQRNKGNFPGRFSGRQFSNSRSEMNVSTLELGDSALYLCASRTTGREGYTFGSGTRLTVV.

This clone was detected a few times. The chain uses TRBV20-1 and TRBJ2-7; D may be TRBD1 (5 bases). Trimming stripped 3 bases from V and 2 bases from J, with 11 bases between. CDR3 length equals 13 residues. Germline-derived CDR1 and CDR2 are DFQATT and SNEGSKA (reference sequence). Here the CDR3 reads CSASDRFTYEQYF. In DNA form, the CDR3 reads TGCAGTGCTAGTGACAGATTTACCTACGAGCAGTACTTC.